Listed here are 26 T cell receptor beta chains from one sample, sequenced in a study of T-cell memory formation after mild COVID-19. Using its own MiXCR run on the 5' RACE reads, TCRdb lists one record per CDR3 protein. Among about 400,000 distinct CDR3 sequences, approximately 15% were seen once, and the ten largest hold under 25%. Sequencing used PBMCs or a T cell subset sorted from them (not recorded which). These receptors were taken from a young man who had mild COVID-19 (a few samples of this study predate the infection). Cell type and time point are not known.

This clonotype was recorded a few times. The chain joins TRBV11-2 to TRBJ2-2; D not resolved. CDR1 and CDR2 (germline): SGHAT, FQNNGV. The CDR3 loop spans 14 amino acids. V gave up 5 bases and J gave up 3 bases, with 10 bases separating them. The CDR3 DNA reads as TGTGCCAGCAGCCTTATTAGTTACACCGGGGAGCTGTTTTTT. Amino acids: CASSLISYTGELFF.

This sequence joins TRBV12-3 or TRBV12-4 and TRBJ1-5, with 7 bases fitting TRBD1. V lost 2 bases and J lost 1; bases outside the gene matches: 5. This CDR3 comprises 16 residues. The CDR3 bases are TGTGCCAGCAGTTTATCCCCACAGGGGAGCAATCAGCCCCAGCATTTT. Translated: CASSLSPQGSNQPQHF.

This clonotype showed up just a few times. V gene TRBV7-3 combines with J gene TRBJ2-2, with 10 bases matching TRBD1. Per germline, CDR1 SGHTA and CDR2 FQGTGA. With V trimmed by 8 bases and J by 5 bases, 5 bases remained unmatched. The CDR3 runs to 14 residues. The CDR3 DNA reads as TGTGCCAGCGGGCAGGGACAGGGGACCGGGGAGCTGTTTTTT. Amino acid sequence: CASGQGQGTGELFF.

V is TRBV20-1 and J is TRBJ2-2; TRBD1 aligns across 7 bases. The CDR3 has 14 residues. J gave up 6 bases and V 5 bases, and 9 bases lay outside the gene matches. Germline CDR1 reads DFQATT; CDR2 reads SNEGSKA (reference sequence). CDR3 protein: CSAPRQGVAGELFF. In DNA, the CDR3 is TGCAGTGCTCCAAGACAGGGTGTGGCCGGGGAGCTGTTTTTT.

The CDR3 here is CASSFRDRGNTEAFF. The CDR3 DNA sequence: TGTGCCAGCAGTTTTAGGGACAGGGGGAACACTGAAGCTTTCTTT. The genes are TRBV12-3 or TRBV12-4 and TRBJ1-1; TRBD1 matches 10 bases. The CDR3 has 15 residues. The V gene end was trimmed by 3 bases and the J gene end by 1 base; junction bases not matched to a gene: 2.

This clonotype came up a few times. The rearrangement links TRBV24-1 to TRBJ2-5; D possibly corresponds to TRBD1 (6 bases). Germline-derived CDR1 and CDR2 are KGHDR and SFDVKD. The CDR3 spans 14 residues. The V end was cut by 1 base, the J end by 5 bases, with 10 bases between. Written as DNA, the CDR3 is TGTGCCACCAGTGATTTTGGACAGCCGGAGACCCAGTACTTC. Translating gives CATSDFGQPETQYF.

V is TRBV7-8 and J is TRBJ2-5, with 7 bases that match TRBD2. Germline assignment: CDR1 SGHVS and CDR2 FQNEAQ. CDR3 length: 14 amino acids. V trimming: 10 bases; J trimming: 4 bases; junction bases outside the gene matches: 12. The CDR3 protein is CATCGGGDIETQYF. The CDR3 DNA sequence: TGTGCCACCTGTGGTGGGGGGGATATAGAGACCCAGTACTTC. The whole variable domain, remainder taken from reference TRBV7-8 and TRBJ2-5, is GAGVSQSPRYKVAKRGQDVALRCDPISGHVSLFWYQQALGQGPEFLTYFQNEAQLDKSGLPSDRFFAERPEGSVSTLKIQRTQQEDSAVYLCATCGGGDIETQYFGPGTRLLVL.

This clonotype has only a few counts. The chain couples TRBV6-2 or TRBV6-3 to TRBJ2-1, with 10 bases identical to TRBD2. Looked up from germline, CDR1 is MNHEY and CDR2 is SVGEGT. The CDR3 consists of 17 residues. Trimming took 5 bases from V and 0 from J; bases not matched to a gene: 7. Written as DNA, the CDR3 is TGTGCCAGCAGTCTGCTAGCGGGGGAATCCTCCTACAATGAGCAGTTCTTC. This encodes CASSLLAGESSYNEQFF.

The table lists this clonotype with a few counts. The CDR3 DNA reads as TGCAGTGCTAGACACAACAGGCCAAATGAAAAACTGTTTTTT. This sequence encodes CSARHNRPNEKLFF. The chain employs TRBV20-1 and TRBJ1-4, with a possible D match to TRBD1 (5 bases). Germline assignment: CDR1 DFQATT and CDR2 SNEGSKA (reference sequence). Between the trimmed V and J ends, which lost 2 bases and 5 bases, there was a span of 12 bases. The CDR3 covers 14 residues.

This chain connects TRBV5-1 to TRBJ1-1, with D perhaps TRBD1 (5 bases). This CDR3 comprises 14 residues. V was clipped by 3 bases and J by 5 bases, with 14 bases between them. Germline lookup yields CDR1 SGHRS and CDR2 YFSETQ. CDR3 nucleotides: TGCGCCAGCAGCTACGGAGGGTGGGGGACTGAAGCTTTCTTT. It yields the protein CASSYGGWGTEAFF.

A note on this clonotype: A much bigger clone sits one base away, suggesting this may be a read error. The chain is built from TRBV7-3 and TRBJ2-2; TRBD2 might be the D (5 bases). CDR3 length: 16 residues. In germline, CDR1 is SGHTA, CDR2 FQGTGA. The CDR3 here is CASSLNGAGNTVELFF. The CDR3 region has the DNA TGTGCCAGCAGCTTAAACGGTGCCGGGAACACCGTGGAGCTGTTTTTT.

This clonotype was detected only a few times. For the CDR3, the DNA is TGTGCCATCAGCCAGGGCCTAGCGGGGGGAGATACGCAGTATTTT. This codes for CAISQGLAGGDTQYF. The V call is TRBV10-3, the J call TRBJ2-3, with 11 bases lining up with TRBD2. The trim removed 6 bases at V and 5 bases at J, leaving 7 bases unmatched. This CDR3 spans 15 amino acids. From germline, CDR1 is ENHRY and CDR2 SYGVKD.

J is TRBJ1-5 and V is TRBV6-5, with D possibly being TRBD1 (6 bases). Germline V gives CDR1 MNHEY, CDR2 SVGAGI. This CDR3 contains 17 residues. Trimming cost V 0 bases and J 4 bases, with 16 bases left between them. The CDR3 here is CASSYSSPQGPNQPQHF. The CDR3 DNA reads as TGTGCCAGCAGTTACTCGTCCCCACAGGGCCCTAATCAGCCCCAGCATTTT.

This chain connects TRBV20-1 to TRBJ1-5; 11 nucleotides agree with TRBD1. Losses at the gene ends were 1 base for V and 6 bases for J; bases not matched to a gene: 5. Germline V gene data show CDR1 as DFQATT and CDR2 as SNEGSKA (reference sequence). This CDR3 spans 15 amino acids. DNA for the CDR3: TGCAGTGCTAGAGTTGAGGGACAGGGGGTTCAGCCCCAGCATTTT. The encoded protein is CSARVEGQGVQPQHF.

V is TRBV7-9 and J is TRBJ1-1, with no clear D. This CDR3 is built from 12 residues. From germline, CDR1 is SEHNR and CDR2 FQNEAQ (reference sequence). V gave up 7 bases and J gave up 5 bases, with 11 bases separating them. The CDR3 DNA is TGTGCCAGCACCTCCCTCGGTACTGAAGCTTTCTTT. Its translation is CASTSLGTEAFF.

V gene TRBV4-2 combines with J gene TRBJ1-2; TRBD1 might be the D (5 bases). CDR1 LGHNA and CDR2 YNFKEQ come from the germline V gene. The V end lost 0 bases, the J end lost 4 bases, and 12 bases lay between the germline ends. This CDR3 region has 15 residues. CDR3 amino acids: CASSQDRRGTYGYTF. The CDR3 nucleotides read TGTGCCAGCAGCCAAGATAGGCGGGGCACCTATGGCTACACCTTC.

This clonotype was picked up a small number of times. V gene TRBV7-2 combines with J gene TRBJ2-7; weak D call: TRBD1 (5 bases). Per germline, CDR1 SGHTA and CDR2 FQGNSA. The CDR3 is 14 residues long. The V gene lost 5 bases and the J gene lost 2 bases, with 13 bases spanning the gap. In DNA form, the CDR3 reads TGTGCCAGCAGCCCCCGACAGACCGCCTACGAGCAGTACTTC. Protein: CASSPRQTAYEQYF.

There are many counts of this clonotype. This chain joins TRBV5-1 and TRBJ2-2, with D possibly TRBD2 on 6 matching bases. V was trimmed by 0 bases and J by 5 bases, leaving 14 bases between them. Germline CDR1 reads SGHRS; CDR2 reads YFSETQ. The CDR3 is made up of 16 amino acids. The CDR3 spells CASSLAAWGETGELFF. Here the CDR3 DNA reads TGCGCCAGCAGCTTGGCGGCCTGGGGGGAAACCGGGGAGCTGTTTTTT.

The chain uses TRBV5-6 and TRBJ2-3, with TRBD2 matching over 7 bases. With 4 bases clipped from V and 4 bases from J, the junction kept 12 bases outside the gene matches. The germline V gene has CDR1 SGHDT and CDR2 YYEEEE. The CDR3 contains 16 residues. CDR3 residues: CASSRGVLRDSDTQYF. Written as DNA, the CDR3 is TGTGCCAGCAGCCGGGGGGTGCTACGGGACTCAGATACGCAGTATTTT.

This clonotype was counted only a few times. V and J are TRBV5-6 and TRBJ2-4; possible D gene TRBD1, 5 bases. The CDR3 runs 14 residues. The germline CDR1 and CDR2 sequences are SGHDT and YYEEEE. Trimming shortened V by 4 bases and J by 1 base, and 9 bases separated the two germline ends. The CDR3 here is CASSRTLAKNIQYF. Here the CDR3 DNA reads TGTGCCAGCAGCCGGACATTGGCCAAAAACATTCAGTACTTC. Full variable domain (missing parts from reference TRBV5-6 and TRBJ2-4): DAGVTQSPTHLIKTRGQQVTLRCSPKSGHDTVSWYQQALGQGPQFIFQYYEEEERQRGNFPDRFSGHQFPNYSSELNVNALLLGDSALYLCASSRTLAKNIQYFGAGTRLSVL.

V gene TRBV4-1 combines with J gene TRBJ2-4, with 8 nucleotides matching TRBD1. The CDR3 is 20 amino acids. Unmatched junction bases numbered 13, after V lost 0 bases and J lost 0 bases. Looked up from germline, CDR1 is MGHRA and CDR2 is YSYEKL. CDR3 nucleotides: TGCGCCAGCAGCCAAGATGAGCAGGGGGCCCAACCTCTAGCCAAAAACATTCAGTACTTC. This sequence encodes CASSQDEQGAQPLAKNIQYF.

This rearrangement joins TRBV19 to TRBJ2-2; the match to TRBD1 covers 7 bases. The J segment lost 6 bases and the V segment lost 5 bases, leaving 6 bases of the junction unmatched. Looked up from germline, CDR1 is LNHDA and CDR2 is SQIVND (reference sequence). This CDR3 is 14 amino acids long. As DNA, the CDR3 is TGTGCCAGTAGTTCGCGACAGGGTCCCGGGGAGCTGTTTTTT. It yields the protein CASSSRQGPGELFF.

Only a few counts were recorded for this clonotype. This rearrangement joins TRBV20-1 to TRBJ1-3, with 9 bases that match TRBD1. Germline-derived CDR1 and CDR2 are DFQATT and SNEGSKA (reference sequence). CDR3 length: 18 residues. V dropped 3 bases and J dropped 1; count of bases not matched to a gene: 13. The CDR3 loop reads CSARAGDRDPVSGNTIYF. The CDR3 nucleotides read TGCAGTGCTAGGGCGGGGGACAGGGACCCAGTATCTGGAAACACCATATATTTT.

This chain uses TRBV29-1 with TRBJ2-1; 7 bases match TRBD1. The CDR3 is 13 residues long. CDR1 and CDR2 from the germline V gene are SQVTM and ANQGSEA. The J segment lost 2 bases and the V segment lost 6 bases, leaving 4 bases of the junction unmatched. CDR3 bases: TGCAGCGTGCAGACAGGGCCCTACAATGAGCAGTTCTTC. Its translation: CSVQTGPYNEQFF.

To note about this clonotype: Possible read error: a much larger clone is one base away. V usage is TRBV4-2 and J usage is TRBJ2-1; perhaps D is TRBD1 or TRBD2 (5 bases each). Trimming removed 3 bases from V and 8 bases from J, with 5 bases in between. The CDR3 covers 11 residues. Germline lookup yields CDR1 LGHNA and CDR2 YNFKEQ. The CDR3 sequence is CASSQGDEQFF. The CDR3 DNA sequence: TGTGCCAGCAGCCAGGGGGATGAGCAGTTCTTC.

The rearrangement uses TRBV4-2 and TRBJ2-5, with 13 bases matching TRBD2. The CDR3 is 18 amino acids. Germline trimming cut 0 bases from V and 0 bases from J; bases unmatched to any gene: 4. Germline lookup yields CDR1 LGHNA and CDR2 YNFKEQ. The DNA for the CDR3 is TGTGCCAGCAGCCAAGAGGAGACTAGCGGGGGGTACCAAGAGACCCAGTACTTC. This gives the protein CASSQEETSGGYQETQYF.